The text below deals with one T cell receptor (beta chain). Sequenced by immunoSEQ multiplex PCR; TCRdb stores in-frame clones only, minus some. Of about 260,000 clones detected, under 90% appear once; the ten largest clones hold 8% to 9.5%. This sample is part of a study of blood T cell repertoires in COVID-19. Germline CDR1 is SGHDT and CDR2 is YYEEEE. Trimming cost V 2 bases and J 0 bases, with 8 bases left between them. The CDR3 extends over 14 amino acids. The material sequenced was peripheral blood. The TCR sequence derives from a woman between 50 and 59 years old who had recovered from COVID-19. The chain couples TRBV5-6 to TRBJ1-2; possible D gene TRBD1, 6 bases. In DNA, the CDR3 is TGTGCCAGCAGCTTTACAGGGCCTAACTATGGCTACACCTTC. It specifies CASSFTGPNYGYTF.